Listed below are T cell receptor beta chains from one sample, sequenced in a study of T cells in Graves' hyperthyroidism and ophthalmopathy. TCRdb processed the multiplex PCR reads anew with MiXCR; each CDR3 protein has one entry. The sample gives fewer than 800,000 distinct CDR3 sequences, less than 20% of which show up once; around 8% is in the top ten. The sample was blood. The receptor source for this set is a man between 18 and 29 years old with Graves' hyperthyroidism. Both conserved end residues are part of each CDR3. A D gene is named only where the DNA matches it firmly. Expanded clones are given a class, and other clones once, few, many or no size at all.

size,length,D,J,V,CDR3,DNA
many,12,NA,TRBJ1-1,TRBV20-1,CSASWMNTEAFF,TGCAGTGCTAGTTGGATGAACACTGAAGCTTTCTTT
few,14,TRBD1,TRBJ1-1,TRBV5-8,CASSFGTGYTEAFF,TGTGCCAGCAGCTTCGGGACAGGGTACACTGAAGCTTTCTTT
few,14,TRBD1,TRBJ1-1,TRBV10-2,CASSTDRANTEAFF,TGCGCCAGCTCAACGGACAGGGCCAACACTGAAGCTTTCTTT
few,15,NA,TRBJ1-1,TRBV4-1,CASSQNTDPGTEAFF,TGCGCCAGCAGCCAAAATACCGATCCGGGCACTGAAGCTTTCTTT
many,15,NA,TRBJ2-1,TRBV6-5,CASSYGVADNNEQFF,TGTGCCAGCAGTTATGGGGTAGCGGATAACAATGAGCAGTTCTTC
NA,14,TRBD1,TRBJ2-1,TRBV12-5,CASGAGQAPNEQFF,TGTGCTAGTGGAGCCGGACAGGCGCCCAATGAGCAGTTCTTC
NA,16,TRBD1,TRBJ1-3,TRBV25-1,CASSELRGLAGNTIYF,TGTGCCAGCAGTGAATTGAGGGGGCTAGCTGGAAACACCATATATTTT
few,15,TRBD1,TRBJ2-7,TRBV28,CASSLWGDRGHEQYF,TGTGCCAGCAGTTTATGGGGGGACAGGGGGCACGAGCAGTACTTC
few,12,NA,TRBJ1-1,TRBV29-1,CSVRTDDTEAFF,TGCAGCGTTAGGACAGACGACACTGAAGCTTTCTTT
many,17,TRBD1,TRBJ1-5,TRBV6-2/TRBV6-3,CASSSRQGARSNQPQHF,TGTGCCAGCAGTTCCCGACAGGGGGCAAGAAGCAATCAGCCCCAGCATTTT
many,15,NA,TRBJ2-1,TRBV6-2/TRBV6-3,CASSHAGGPYNEQFF,TGTGCCAGCAGTCATGCGGGCGGACCCTACAATGAGCAGTTCTTC
NA,17,TRBD1,TRBJ2-6,TRBV11-3,CASSRGQGQTGANVLTF,TGTGCCAGCAGCCGGGGACAGGGGCAGACCGGGGCCAACGTCCTGACTTTC
many,15,TRBD1,TRBJ1-1,TRBV11-2,CASSLDPGGNTEAFF,TGTGCCAGCAGCTTAGATCCAGGGGGAAACACTGAAGCTTTCTTT
many,15,NA,TRBJ1-4,TRBV5-1,CASSFDTPTNEKLFF,TGCGCCAGCAGCTTCGACACGCCAACTAATGAAAAACTGTTTTTT
few,15,NA,TRBJ2-1,TRBV13,CASSPSTRGYNEQFF,TGTGCCAGCAGTCCCAGTACTCGCGGTTACAATGAGCAGTTCTTC
many,11,NA,TRBJ2-1,TRBV24-1,CATRTANEQFF,TGTGCCACCAGGACAGCCAATGAGCAGTTCTTC
few,15,NA,TRBJ1-6,TRBV5-1,CASKSGELRNSPLHF,TGCGCCAGCAAATCCGGGGAATTGAGGAATTCACCCCTCCACTTT
NA,15,NA,TRBJ1-1,TRBV6-2/TRBV6-3,CASSYSRGARTEAFF,TGTGCCAGCAGTTACTCTCGGGGAGCGAGGACTGAAGCTTTCTTT
few,14,TRBD1,TRBJ1-1,TRBV20-1,CSASQGGRNTEAFF,TGCAGTGCTAGCCAGGGGGGGAGAAACACTGAAGCTTTCTTT
NA,14,TRBD1,TRBJ2-7,TRBV27,CASSTGGPPAEQYF,TGTGCCAGCAGTACAGGGGGTCCGCCGGCCGAGCAGTACTTC
many,16,NA,TRBJ2-3,TRBV20-1,CSARTSGRGSTDTQYF,NA
many,16,NA,TRBJ2-1,TRBV11-3,CASSLDTAGGGNEQFF,TGTGCCAGCAGCTTAGATACAGCGGGCGGAGGAAATGAGCAGTTCTTC
NA,17,TRBD2,TRBJ2-3,TRBV7-6,CASSLRLLAGGADTQYF,TGTGCCAGCAGCTTAAGACTTCTAGCGGGAGGGGCGGATACGCAGTATTTT
many,13,NA,TRBJ1-1,TRBV9,CASSVEGRYEAFF,TGTGCCAGCAGCGTAGAAGGGAGGTATGAAGCTTTCTTT
many,15,TRBD1,TRBJ2-1,TRBV12-3/TRBV12-4,CASSFRDREYNEQFF,TGTGCCAGCAGTTTCCGGGACAGGGAGTACAATGAGCAGTTCTTC
NA,15,NA,TRBJ2-2,TRBV4-2,CASSRSAGDTGELFF,TGTGCCAGCAGCCGGTCAGCCGGGGACACCGGGGAGCTGTTTTTT
many,15,NA,TRBJ1-5,TRBV12-3/TRBV12-4,CASSLSRARNQPQHF,TGTGCCAGCAGTTTGTCCAGGGCGCGCAATCAGCCCCAGCATTTT
NA,14,NA,TRBJ2-7,TRBV20-1,CSARESSISYEQYF,TGCAGTGCTAGAGAGTCTAGTATCTCCTACGAGCAGTACTTC
NA,15,TRBD2,TRBJ2-4,TRBV14,CASSLLGLAENIQYF,TGTGCCAGCAGCCTCCTGGGACTAGCGGAAAACATTCAGTACTTC
NA,16,TRBD1,TRBJ2-5,TRBV5-1,CASSQSRTGGAETQYF,TGCGCCAGCAGCCAAAGCCGGACAGGGGGCGCAGAGACCCAGTACTTC
NA,17,NA,TRBJ2-7,TRBV10-2,CASSESGSRTFSYEQYF,TGCGCCAGCAGTGAGTCGGGAAGCAGAACCTTCTCCTACGAGCAGTACTTC
NA,16,NA,TRBJ2-3,TRBV6-2/TRBV6-3,CASSYSGTLLKNTQYF,TGTGCCAGCAGTTACTCCGGGACACTCTTGAAAAATACGCAGTATTTT
NA,15,TRBD1,TRBJ1-4,TRBV9,CASSPWTGTREKLFF,TGTGCCAGCAGCCCGTGGACAGGGACGCGAGAAAAACTGTTTTTT
many,13,NA,TRBJ1-1,TRBV2,CASSVGSNTEAFF,TGTGCCAGCAGTGTGGGATCGAACACTGAAGCTTTCTTT
NA,16,NA,TRBJ2-1,TRBV19,CASRDREGYSVGEQFF,TGTGCCAGTAGAGACAGGGAGGGTTACAGCGTAGGTGAGCAGTTCTTC
few,15,NA,TRBJ2-7,TRBV28,CASSLSGFLSYEQYF,TGTGCCAGCAGTTTATCGGGGTTCCTCTCCTACGAGCAGTACTTC
NA,14,NA,TRBJ2-7,TRBV30,CAWSVQTEGYEQYF,TGTGCCTGGAGTGTACAAACTGAAGGCTACGAGCAGTACTTC
many,15,NA,TRBJ2-3,TRBV28,CASSLVGEPADTQYF,TGTGCCAGCAGTTTAGTCGGGGAGCCCGCAGATACGCAGTATTTT
few,16,TRBD2,TRBJ2-5,TRBV9,CASSVASGRAVETQYF,TGTGCCAGCAGCGTAGCCAGCGGGAGGGCCGTGGAGACCCAGTACTTC
many,16,NA,TRBJ2-7,TRBV20-1,CSARKSQGRLAYEQYF,TGCAGTGCTAGAAAGAGCCAGGGCCGACTTGCCTACGAGCAGTACTTC
many,15,TRBD1,TRBJ2-7,TRBV28,CASSLYQGVTYEQYF,TGTGCCAGCAGTTTATACCAGGGGGTAACCTACGAGCAGTACTTC
NA,15,TRBD1,TRBJ2-1,TRBV5-1,CASSFRGLGYNEQFF,TGCGCCAGCAGCTTCAGGGGGCTGGGGTACAATGAGCAGTTCTTC
many,14,NA,TRBJ2-5,TRBV20-1,CSASAPVGGETQYF,TGCAGTGCTAGTGCTCCCGTCGGTGGAGAGACCCAGTACTTC
few,10,NA,TRBJ2-7,TRBV29-1,CSVFTHEQYF,TGCAGCGTTTTTACTCACGAGCAGTACTTC
few,11,NA,TRBJ1-5,TRBV2,CASSEAVSQHF,TGTGCCAGCAGTGAAGCGGTGTCCCAGCATTTT
many,14,NA,TRBJ1-4,TRBV28,CASSLTGAYEKLFF,TGTGCCAGCAGTCTTACAGGCGCTTATGAAAAACTGTTTTTT
few,16,NA,TRBJ2-7,TRBV28,CVSSLLGGVGISEQYF,TGTGTCAGCAGTTTACTAGGGGGGGTAGGGATCTCCGAGCAGTACTTC
few,14,TRBD2,TRBJ2-3,TRBV29-1,CSAVQRGSTDTQYF,TGCAGCGCTGTCCAGCGGGGAAGCACAGATACGCAGTATTTT
many,15,NA,TRBJ1-4,TRBV7-2,CASSYQGATNEKLFF,TGTGCCAGCAGCTACCAAGGGGCAACTAATGAAAAACTGTTTTTT
many,15,NA,TRBJ2-6,TRBV20-1,CSAKEQGSGANVLTF,TGCAGTGCTAAGGAACAGGGTTCCGGGGCCAACGTCCTGACTTTC
many,15,NA,TRBJ2-7,TRBV3-1,CASSIQGRGVYEQYF,TGTGCCAGCAGCATACAGGGTAGAGGGGTCTACGAGCAGTACTTC
many,12,NA,TRBJ2-7,TRBV12-3/TRBV12-4,CASSLSGYEQYF,TGTGCCAGCAGTTTATCCGGCTACGAGCAGTACTTC
NA,12,NA,TRBJ2-1,TRBV20-1,CSAPRGGPKQFF,TGCAGTGCTCCCCGAGGTGGGCCGAAGCAGTTCTTC
NA,15,NA,TRBJ1-6,TRBV4-2,CASSQEQGPNSPLHF,TGTGCCAGCAGCCAAGAGCAGGGTCCCAATTCACCCCTCCACTTT
NA,15,TRBD1,TRBJ2-7,TRBV19,CASSPRDREVYVQYF,TGTGCCAGTAGTCCGCGGGACAGGGAAGTCTACGTGCAGTACTTC
few,13,NA,TRBJ2-2,TRBV10-3,CAISVDGTGELFF,TGTGCCATCAGTGTAGATGGTACCGGGGAGCTGTTTTTT
NA,15,NA,TRBJ1-5,TRBV2,CASKVGGASNQPQHF,TGTGCCAGCAAGGTGGGGGGCGCGAGCAATCAGCCCCAGCATTTT